These T cell receptor beta chains were read from a single sample in a study of T cell responses to AZD1222 COVID-19 vaccine. Profiled with immunoSEQ multiplex PCR; TCRdb holds only in-frame clones, not every one. The sample includes about 86,000 clones, approximately 78% of them seen just once. The sequencing used peripheral blood, collected on day 0 of AZD1222 vaccination. Every receptor here comes from an adult in good health. CDR3s include the opening cysteine and the closing phenylalanine or tryptophan. Each record gives: V gene, J gene, CDR3 protein.

TRBV11-2	TRBJ1-1	CASSSLSQNTEAFF
TRBV30	TRBJ1-5	CAWSVMGFNQPQHF
TRBV6-5	TRBJ2-3	CASSYSPAPYTDTQYF
TRBV24-1	TRBJ2-1	CATSSKPRDSGVIKQFF
TRBV18	TRBJ2-7	CASSQVLAGRYEQYF
TRBV28	TRBJ2-3	CAISGTDTQYF
TRBV27	TRBJ2-1	CATKLRTESNEQFF
TRBV11-2	TRBJ2-6	CASSIGFLGRHSGANVLTF
TRBV7-9	TRBJ2-2	CASSLGESMGDTGELFF
TRBV5-5	TRBJ2-3	CASSLRFSGSGNTQYF
TRBV11-3	TRBJ2-1	CASSSSSGNEQFF
TRBV20-1	TRBJ1-1	CSASELVAGGGGAEAFF
TRBV29-1	TRBJ2-7	CSVGQAFEQYF
TRBV2	TRBJ2-3	CASRADRSTDTQYF
TRBV25-1	TRBJ2-2	CASSPLGGRTGELFF
TRBV10-1	TRBJ2-7	CASSITGGYEQYF
TRBV19	TRBJ1-5	CASSASYGGPNQPQHF
TRBV4-2	TRBJ1-4	CASSQDLAGGGEKLFF
TRBV5-4	TRBJ2-7	CASSSGQGGQYF
TRBV2	TRBJ2-1	CASSDSDPDNEQFF